The rows below give T cell receptor beta chains drawn from one sample of a study of a mutant IDH1 vaccine in newly diagnosed glioma. These receptors have no identified antigens. TCRdb's table, derived via immunoSEQ multiplex PCR, lists solely in-frame clones and lacks some. This sample has some 46,000 clones, with 85% to 95% found just once. The material sequenced was PBMCs, taken from a glioma patient whose treatment included an IDH1 peptide vaccine. These receptors originate from a man aged 45-65 years with glioma. Each CDR3 is given with its conserved first and last residue.

>TRBV7-9|TRBJ1-4
CASSFTGTGDEKLFF
>TRBV5-1|TRBJ1-1
CASSLEGPEAFF
>TRBV30|TRBJ2-5
CAWRQGHLFQETQYF
>TRBV29-1|TRBJ2-2
CSGSGGPNTGELFF
>TRBV18|TRBJ1-5
CASSPRTGADQPQHF
>TRBV2|TRBJ2-7
CASVRVSSYEQYF
>TRBV7-2|TRBJ1-4
CASSLLLVNEKLFF
>TRBV1|TRBJ1-4
CTSSYRGSEEKLFF
>TRBV11-2|TRBJ2-5
CASSLDHFQETQYF
>TRBV4-3|TRBJ1-2
CASSQVLQGDGYTF
>TRBV29-1|TRBJ2-7
CSVGMPGGAGFGEQYF
>TRBV27|TRBJ1-5
CASSFGQGGNQPQHF
>TRBV6-6|TRBJ2-1
CASSYFPYEQFF
>TRBV11-2|TRBJ2-3
CASSLGYASGRSTDTQYF
>TRBV6-5|TRBJ1-1
CASSYRGLNTEAFF
>TRBV19|TRBJ1-1
CASSSVLGGTEAFF
>TRBV6-1|TRBJ2-7
CASRMMTGSDDEQYF
>TRBV5-1|TRBJ2-7
CASSLAGGDEQYF
>TRBV4-2|TRBJ2-2
CASSSDRESYTGELFF
>TRBV5-8|TRBJ1-1
CASRGGQGIANTEAFF
>TRBV5-1|TRBJ1-1
CASSLGGQGAAEAFF
>TRBV15|TRBJ2-1
CATSQSGGQNEQFF
>TRBV7-2|TRBJ1-3
CASSFRQNSGNTIYF
>TRBV6-6|-
CASSYFRGSYEQYF
>TRBV6-5|TRBJ2-3
CASSYTSSGGADTQYF
>TRBV5-1|TRBJ2-2
CASSFQDTGELFF
>TRBV27|TRBJ2-7
CASSSTGPVGTYEQYF
>TRBV19|TRBJ2-1
CASSRGASYNEQFF
>TRBV23-1|TRBJ2-5
CASSHSGLAGREETQYF
>TRBV27|TRBJ2-7
CASSLVLAGGSSYEQYF
>TRBV5-6|TRBJ2-5
CASSSGETQYF
>TRBV30|TRBJ1-1
CAWSRTHTEAFF
>TRBV2|TRBJ1-1
CASKRDRGQYGEAFF
>TRBV6-5|TRBJ2-3
CASSYGGGGNTQYF
>TRBV13|TRBJ1-1
CASSLVGEYTEAFF
>TRBV10-3|TRBJ1-1
CAIRGPYREDEAFF
>TRBV7-9|TRBJ1-1
CASSLGFASGTEAFF
>TRBV30|TRBJ2-7
CAWKESLGRAREQYF
>TRBV19|TRBJ2-7
CATRRGGLSYEQYF
>TRBV10-2|TRBJ2-3
CASSESKSSRRGTDTQYF
>TRBV7-8|TRBJ2-6
CASSYYRGAGANVLTF
>TRBV30|TRBJ2-4
CAWSVAIAKNIQYF
>TRBV7-9|TRBJ2-7
CASSLGSTYEQYF
>TRBV9|TRBJ1-4
CASSRGSGNEKLFF
>TRBV20-1|TRBJ1-3
CSARVGNTIYF
>TRBV2|TRBJ1-2
CAFGDKEYGYTF
>TRBV19|TRBJ1-5
CASSIDQNQPQHF
>TRBV10-3|TRBJ2-7
CAINGLAGRSEQYF
>TRBV15|TRBJ1-2
CATSKEKFDYGYTF
>TRBV6-1|TRBJ2-3
CASSERRHRIVSTDTQYF
>TRBV5-5|TRBJ2-2
CASSPQDRASGELFF
>TRBV5-5|TRBJ2-7
CASRPGTEPYEQYF